This T cell receptor (beta chain) was observed in a study of PD-L1 blockade in urothelial cancer. Study-level background: Atezolizumab therapy began for patients in the mid-2010s, dosed at 1,200 mg intravenously every 3 weeks. Each participant's history included 0 to 3 prior chemotherapy regimens.

Assay used: immunoSEQ multiplex PCR; TCRdb lists only in-frame clones, some missing. The data show tens of thousands of clones, roughly nine tenths seen once. Time point specified: peripheral blood 6 weeks after treatment start. CDR1 is MNHEY, CDR2 SVGAGI, per germline. There are 14 residues in the CDR3. V was shortened by 5 bases and J by 1 base, with 10 bases between the two germline ends. Sequencing used PBMCs, obtained around atezolizumab (anti-PD-L1) treatment. This sequence was found in a man aged 70 or older with urothelial cancer. This chain links TRBV6-5 with TRBJ2-3, with D tentatively TRBD1 (6 bases). In nucleotides, the CDR3 is TGTGCCAGCAGTGAGGGACACCGCACAGATACGCAGTATTTT. Translation gives CASSEGHRTDTQYF.